This is a list of T cell receptor beta chains from one sample in a study of immune evolution from preneoplasia to lung adenocarcinoma. TCRdb's table, derived via immunoSEQ multiplex PCR, lists solely in-frame clones and lacks some. Of approximately 9,000 clones detected, 70% to 90% appear once; the ten largest clones hold roughly 5.7%. Sequencing input: FFPE minimally invasive lung adenocarcinoma tissue. These receptor sequences come from a person between 65 and 80 years old with lung adenocarcinoma. CDR3s include the opening cysteine and the closing phenylalanine or tryptophan. The order of the fields is J gene, V gene, D gene, clone size, CDR3 protein, CDR3 DNA. D genes are given only for firm matches. The size entry is marked missing in some rows and otherwise reads once, few, many or a size class.

TRBJ1-4 | TRBV9 | TRBD1 | - | CASSAPTGEGGEKLFF | TGTGCCAGCAGCGCACCGACAGGGGAGGGGGGCGAAAAACTGTTTTTT
TRBJ1-1 | TRBV29-1 | - | - | CSVEDPARKAFF | TGCAGCGTTGAAGATCCTGCCCGGAAAGCTTTCTTT
TRBJ2-5 | TRBV7-9 | - | few | CASSLGSGAETQYF | TGTGCCAGCAGCTTGGGTAGCGGCGCAGAGACCCAGTACTTC
TRBJ1-1 | TRBV28 | - | - | CASSSPDGNTEAFF | TGTGCCAGCAGTTCTCCTGACGGGAACACTGAAGCTTTCTTT
TRBJ1-2 | TRBV4-1 | TRBD1 | - | CASSSRQGVNYGYTF | TGCGCCAGCAGCTCCCGACAGGGAGTGAACTATGGCTACACCTTC
TRBJ1-2 | TRBV18 | TRBD1 | - | CASSAGQDYGYTF | TGTGCCAGCTCAGCGGGACAGGACTATGGCTACACCTTC
TRBJ2-7 | TRBV27 | TRBD1 | - | CASSRQGASLYEQYF | TGTGCCAGCAGTAGACAGGGGGCTTCACTTTACGAGCAGTACTTC
TRBJ2-1 | TRBV4-1 | TRBD2 | - | CASSQEASGGYNEQFF | TGCGCCAGCAGCCAAGAGGCTAGCGGGGGCTACAATGAGCAGTTCTTC
TRBJ2-6 | TRBV7-3 | - | - | CASRSTGTGANVLTF | TGTGCCAGCAGATCAACAGGGACTGGGGCCAACGTCCTGACTTTC
TRBJ2-7 | TRBV18 | - | - | CASSPSTSYEQYF | TGTGCCAGCTCACCCTCGACCAGCTACGAGCAGTACTTC
TRBJ1-2 | TRBV19 | - | - | CASSIAGTYGYTF | TGTGCCAGTAGTATAGCAGGGACCTATGGCTACACCTTC
TRBJ2-5 | TRBV5-1 | - | - | CASSIKGEETQYF | TGCGCCAGCAGCATCAAGGGGGAAGAGACCCAGTACTTC
TRBJ1-1 | TRBV5-1 | TRBD1 | - | CASSLEGGAVSTEAFF | TGCGCCAGCAGCTTGGAAGGGGGCGCCGTGTCCACTGAAGCTTTCTTT
TRBJ1-6 | TRBV7-2 | TRBD1 | once | CASSLAAGGYNSPLHF | TGTGCCAGCAGCTTAGCCGCAGGGGGCTATAATTCACCCCTCCACTTT
TRBJ2-2 | TRBV19 | - | - | CASSISRTGELFF | TGTGCCAGTAGTATTTCCAGGACCGGGGAGCTGTTTTTT
TRBJ1-4 | TRBV25-1 | - | - | CASSAPGGTRLFF | TGTGCCAGCAGTGCACCTGGGGGTACTAGGCTGTTTTTT
TRBJ1-3 | TRBV27 | TRBD1 | - | CASSLTGAGNTIYF | TGTGCCAGCAGTTTAACAGGGGCTGGAAACACCATATATTTT
TRBJ1-2 | TRBV6-4 | - | few | CASSDQGYGYTF | TGTGCCAGCAGTGACCAGGGGTATGGCTACACCTTC
TRBJ1-4 | TRBV7-8 | - | - | CASSLGGGEEKLFF | TGTGCCAGCAGCTTAGGGGGGGGAGAGGAAAAACTGTTTTTT
TRBJ2-2 | TRBV6-6 | - | - | CASSYVGEGTGELFF | TGTGCCAGCAGTTACGTTGGGGAAGGGACCGGGGAGCTGTTTTTT
TRBJ2-7 | TRBV5-1 | TRBD1 | once | CASSLGGQGAHRYF | TGCGCCAGCAGCTTGGGAGGACAGGGGGCGCATCGGTACTTC
TRBJ1-5 | TRBV2 | - | - | CASRLNAQGSQPQHF | TGTGCCAGCCGGCTCAACGCACAGGGAAGTCAGCCCCAGCATTTT
TRBJ1-5 | TRBV5-6 | - | - | CASSWGAHQPQHF | TGTGCCAGCAGCTGGGGGGCCCATCAGCCCCAGCATTTT
TRBJ1-2 | TRBV4-1 | - | - | CASSQGARSYGYTF | TGCGCCAGCAGCCAAGGCGCTAGGAGCTATGGCTACACCTTC
TRBJ1-2 | TRBV2 | TRBD1 | - | CASSKGTVANYGYTF | TGTGCCAGCAGTAAGGGGACAGTGGCAAACTATGGCTACACCTTC
TRBJ2-7 | TRBV6-6 | - | once | CASSYLAATYEQYF | TGTGCCAGCAGTTACCTCGCGGCCACCTACGAGCAGTACTTC
TRBJ2-7 | TRBV5-6 | - | - | CASSRIGLPLYEQYF | TGTGCCAGCAGCAGAATAGGACTGCCCTTGTACGAGCAGTACTTC
TRBJ1-1 | TRBV5-4 | TRBD1 | once | CASRKGQDREAFF | TGTGCTAGCAGAAAAGGACAGGACCGTGAAGCTTTCTTT
TRBJ2-3 | TRBV6-1 | - | - | CASSGEGGRTDTQYF | TGTGCCAGCAGTGGGGAGGGGGGCCGCACAGATACGCAGTATTTT
TRBJ2-7 | TRBV10-2 | TRBD1 | - | CASSDRDREGYEQYF | TGCGCCAGCAGCGACCGGGACAGGGAGGGCTACGAGCAGTACTTC
TRBJ1-5 | TRBV28 | - | - | CASSLLSSSAQHF | TGTGCCAGCAGTTTGTTGAGCTCCAGCGCCCAGCATTTT
TRBJ2-1 | TRBV11-3 | TRBD2 | - | CASSFLAGPGNEQFF | TGTGCCAGCAGCTTCCTAGCGGGGCCGGGGAATGAGCAGTTCTTC
TRBJ2-1 | TRBV6-1 | - | - | CASSAFGGPGNEQFF | TGTGCCAGCAGTGCCTTCGGAGGGCCCGGCAATGAGCAGTTCTTC
TRBJ2-7 | TRBV27 | TRBD1 | - | CASSAYWTGNYEQYF | TGTGCCAGCAGTGCCTACTGGACAGGGAACTACGAGCAGTACTTC
TRBJ2-5 | TRBV25-1 | - | - | CASSEFIGGGAQETQYF | TGTGCCAGCAGTGAATTTATCGGCGGGGGCGCCCAAGAGACCCAGTACTTC
TRBJ2-1 | TRBV28 | - | few | CASSFWRDEQFF | TGTGCCAGCAGTTTCTGGAGGGATGAGCAGTTCTTC
TRBJ1-1 | TRBV18 | - | - | CASSPGQVTEAFF | TGTGCCAGCTCACCGGGGCAGGTCACTGAAGCTTTCTTT
TRBJ2-7 | TRBV7-8 | TRBD1 | once | CASSWDRGLEQYF | TGTGCCAGCAGCTGGGACAGGGGGCTTGAGCAGTACTTC
TRBJ2-1 | TRBV6-6 | TRBD1 | - | CASSYGQGHYNEQFF | TGTGCCAGCAGTTACGGACAGGGGCATTACAATGAGCAGTTCTTC
TRBJ2-7 | TRBV28 | TRBD1 | - | CASSLGQGFHEQYF | TGTGCCAGCAGTTTGGGACAGGGATTTCACGAGCAGTACTTC
TRBJ2-2 | TRBV7-3 | - | - | CASSLTTNTGELFF | TGTGCCAGCAGCTTAACCACGAACACCGGGGAGCTGTTTTTT
TRBJ2-7 | TRBV11-2 | TRBD2 | - | CASSLREGNYEQYF | TGTGCCAGCAGCTTAAGGGAGGGTAACTACGAGCAGTACTTC
TRBJ1-1 | TRBV10-1 | - | - | CASSRQTNTEAFF | TGCGCCAGCAGTAGACAGACGAACACTGAAGCTTTCTTT
TRBJ2-7 | TRBV10-2 | - | few | CASSESGGSYEQYF | TGCGCCAGCAGTGAGTCAGGGGGCTCCTACGAGCAGTACTTC
TRBJ1-1 | TRBV28 | TRBD1 | - | CASSFHRGQGTEAFF | TGTGCCAGCAGTTTCCACCGGGGACAGGGGACTGAAGCTTTCTTT
TRBJ2-2 | TRBV6-1 | TRBD1 | - | CASSEGDSPVRVTGELFF | TGTGCCAGCAGTGAAGGGGACAGCCCGGTCCGGGTCACCGGGGAGCTGTTTTTT